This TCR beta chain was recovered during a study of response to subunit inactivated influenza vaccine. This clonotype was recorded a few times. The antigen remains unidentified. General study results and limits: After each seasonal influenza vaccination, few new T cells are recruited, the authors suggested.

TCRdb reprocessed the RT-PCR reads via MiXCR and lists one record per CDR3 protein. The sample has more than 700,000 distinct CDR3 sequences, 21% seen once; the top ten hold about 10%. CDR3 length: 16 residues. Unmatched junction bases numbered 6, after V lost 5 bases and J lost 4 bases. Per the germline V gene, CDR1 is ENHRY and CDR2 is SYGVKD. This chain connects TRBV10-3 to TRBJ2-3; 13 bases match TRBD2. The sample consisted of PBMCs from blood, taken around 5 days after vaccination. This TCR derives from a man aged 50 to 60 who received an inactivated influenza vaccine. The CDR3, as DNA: TGTGCCATCAGTCCCTCCGGGACTAGCGGGGCAGATACGCAGTATTTT. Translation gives CAISPSGTSGADTQYF.